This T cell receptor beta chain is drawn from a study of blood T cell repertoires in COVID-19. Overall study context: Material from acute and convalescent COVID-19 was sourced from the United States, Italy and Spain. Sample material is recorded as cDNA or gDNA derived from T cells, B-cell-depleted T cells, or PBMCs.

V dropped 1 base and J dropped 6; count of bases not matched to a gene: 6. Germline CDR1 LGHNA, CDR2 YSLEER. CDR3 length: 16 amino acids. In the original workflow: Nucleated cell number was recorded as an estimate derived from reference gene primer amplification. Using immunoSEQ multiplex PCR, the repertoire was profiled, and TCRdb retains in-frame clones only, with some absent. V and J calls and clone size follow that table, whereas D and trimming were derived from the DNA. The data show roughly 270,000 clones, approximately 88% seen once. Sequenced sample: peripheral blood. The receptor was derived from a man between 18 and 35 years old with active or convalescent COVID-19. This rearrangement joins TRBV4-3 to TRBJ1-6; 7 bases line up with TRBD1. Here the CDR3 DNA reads TGCGCCAGCAGCCAAGGCTCACAGGGGCTTAATTCACCCCTCCACTTT. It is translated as CASSQGSQGLNSPLHF.